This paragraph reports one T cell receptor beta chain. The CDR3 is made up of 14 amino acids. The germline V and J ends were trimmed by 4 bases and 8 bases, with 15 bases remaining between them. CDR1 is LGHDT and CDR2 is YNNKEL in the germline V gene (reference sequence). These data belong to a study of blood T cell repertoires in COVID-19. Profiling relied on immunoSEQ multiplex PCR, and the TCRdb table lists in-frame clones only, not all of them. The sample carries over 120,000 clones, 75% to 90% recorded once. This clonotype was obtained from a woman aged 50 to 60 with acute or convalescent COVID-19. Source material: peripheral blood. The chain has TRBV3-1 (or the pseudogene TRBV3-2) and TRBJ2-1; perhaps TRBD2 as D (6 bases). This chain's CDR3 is CASSLMGGGYEQFF. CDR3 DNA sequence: TGTGCCAGCAGCCTTATGGGTGGGGGGTATGAGCAGTTCTTC.